The source of this T cell receptor beta chain is a study of cytomegalovirus exposure and HLA in healthy donors. This clone was observed a few times. The CDR3 has 15 residues. Germline CDR1 SQVTM, CDR2 ANQGSEA. Trimming took 2 bases from V and 2 from J; bases not matched to a gene: 6. 60 Vbeta and 13 Jbeta primers were used in PCR. Clones were sequenced by immunoSEQ multiplex PCR, and TCRdb holds only the in-frame ones, with some missing. The sample has about 97,000 clones, around 9.6% seen once. This TCR came from a man in his fifties in good health and CMV-seropositive. The source material was PBMCs. The chain combines TRBV29-1 with TRBJ2-1, with 7 bases that match TRBD1. The CDR3: CSVEPWDSPYNEQFF. The CDR3 coding sequence is TGCAGCGTTGAACCTTGGGACAGCCCCTACAATGAGCAGTTCTTC.